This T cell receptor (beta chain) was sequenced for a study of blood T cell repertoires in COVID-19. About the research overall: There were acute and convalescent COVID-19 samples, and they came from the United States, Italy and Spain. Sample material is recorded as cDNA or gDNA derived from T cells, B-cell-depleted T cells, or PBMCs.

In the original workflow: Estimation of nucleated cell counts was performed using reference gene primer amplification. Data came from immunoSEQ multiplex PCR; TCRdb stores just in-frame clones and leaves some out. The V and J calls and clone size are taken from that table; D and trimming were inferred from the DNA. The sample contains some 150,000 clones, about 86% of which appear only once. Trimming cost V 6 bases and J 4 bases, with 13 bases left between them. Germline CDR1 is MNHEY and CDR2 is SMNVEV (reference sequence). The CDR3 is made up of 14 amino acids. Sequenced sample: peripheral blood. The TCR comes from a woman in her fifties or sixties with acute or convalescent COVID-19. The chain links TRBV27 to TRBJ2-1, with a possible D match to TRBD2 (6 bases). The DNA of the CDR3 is TGTGCCAGCAGCGAACCGGGACTTTACAATGAGCAGTTCTTC. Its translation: CASSEPGLYNEQFF.